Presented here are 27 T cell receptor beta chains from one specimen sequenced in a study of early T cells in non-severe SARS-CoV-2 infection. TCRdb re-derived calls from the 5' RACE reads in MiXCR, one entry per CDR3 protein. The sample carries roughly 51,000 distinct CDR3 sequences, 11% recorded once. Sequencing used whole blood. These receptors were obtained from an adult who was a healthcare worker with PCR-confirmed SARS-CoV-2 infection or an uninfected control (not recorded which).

The CDR3 DNA reads as TGTGCCAGCAGTTCATGGAACGAGCAGTACTTC. Translating it yields CASSSWNEQYF. The rearrangement joins TRBV12-3 or TRBV12-4 to TRBJ2-7; D gene ambiguous. The CDR3 covers 11 residues. Trimming removed 4 bases from V and 5 bases from J, with 6 bases in between.

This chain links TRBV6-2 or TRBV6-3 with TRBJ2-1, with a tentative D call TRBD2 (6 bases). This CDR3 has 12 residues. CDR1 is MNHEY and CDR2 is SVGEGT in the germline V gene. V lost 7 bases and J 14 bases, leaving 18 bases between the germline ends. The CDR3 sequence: CASNAGGNSEFF. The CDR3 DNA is TGTGCCAGCAACGCCGGGGGTAATTCGGAGTTCTTC.

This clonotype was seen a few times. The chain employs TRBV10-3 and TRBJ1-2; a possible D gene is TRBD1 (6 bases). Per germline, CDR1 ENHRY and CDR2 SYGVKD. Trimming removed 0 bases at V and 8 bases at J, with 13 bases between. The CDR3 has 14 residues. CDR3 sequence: CAISESSGDGGYTF. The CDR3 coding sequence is TGTGCCATCAGTGAGTCCTCAGGGGATGGGGGCTACACCTTC.

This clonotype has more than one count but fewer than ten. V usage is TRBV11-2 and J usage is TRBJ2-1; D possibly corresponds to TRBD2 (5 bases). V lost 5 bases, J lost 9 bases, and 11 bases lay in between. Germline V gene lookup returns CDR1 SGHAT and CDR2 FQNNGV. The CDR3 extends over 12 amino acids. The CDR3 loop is CASSRDVGEQFF. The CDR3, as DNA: TGTGCCAGCAGCCGGGATGTTGGTGAGCAGTTCTTC. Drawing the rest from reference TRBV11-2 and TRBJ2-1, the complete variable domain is EAGVAQSPRYKIIEKRQSVAFWCNPISGHATLYWYQQILGQGPKLLIQFQNNGVVDDSQLPKDRFSAERLKGVDSTLKIQPAKLEDSAVYLCASSRDVGEQFFGPGTRLTVL.

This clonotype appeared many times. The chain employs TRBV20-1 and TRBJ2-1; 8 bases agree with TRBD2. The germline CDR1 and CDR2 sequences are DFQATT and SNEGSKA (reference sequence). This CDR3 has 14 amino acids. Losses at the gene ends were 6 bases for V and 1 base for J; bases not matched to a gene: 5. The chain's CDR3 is CSAGRGVSYNEQFF. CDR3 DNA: TGCAGTGCAGGGCGGGGGGTATCCTACAATGAGCAGTTCTTC.

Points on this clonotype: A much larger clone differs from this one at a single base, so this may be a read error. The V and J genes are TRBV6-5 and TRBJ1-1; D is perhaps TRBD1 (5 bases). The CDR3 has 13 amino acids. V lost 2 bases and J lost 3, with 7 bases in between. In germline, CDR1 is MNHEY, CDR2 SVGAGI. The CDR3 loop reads CASSYPGYTEAFF. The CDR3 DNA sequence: TGTGCCAGCAGTTACCCAGGGTACACTGAAGCTTTCTTT.

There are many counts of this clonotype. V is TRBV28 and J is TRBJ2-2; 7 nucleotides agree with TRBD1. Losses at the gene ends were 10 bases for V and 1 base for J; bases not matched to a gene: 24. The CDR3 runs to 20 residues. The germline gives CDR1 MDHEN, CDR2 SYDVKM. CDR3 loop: CATGRAGGYVYRGNTGELFF. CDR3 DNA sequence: TGTGCCACGGGCAGGGCAGGGGGTTACGTGTACCGTGGGAACACCGGGGAGCTGTTTTTT.

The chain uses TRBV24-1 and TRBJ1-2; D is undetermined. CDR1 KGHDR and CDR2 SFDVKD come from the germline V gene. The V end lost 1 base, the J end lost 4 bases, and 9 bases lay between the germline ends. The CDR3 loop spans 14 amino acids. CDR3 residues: CATSDFTGSYGYTF. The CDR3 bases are TGTGCCACCAGTGATTTTACGGGTTCCTATGGCTACACCTTC.

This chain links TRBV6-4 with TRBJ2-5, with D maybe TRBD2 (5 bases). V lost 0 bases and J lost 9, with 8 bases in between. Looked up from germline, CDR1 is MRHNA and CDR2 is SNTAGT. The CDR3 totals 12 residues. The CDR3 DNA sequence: TGTGCCAGCAGTGACTCGAGAGGGTCCCAGTACTTC. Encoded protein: CASSDSRGSQYF.

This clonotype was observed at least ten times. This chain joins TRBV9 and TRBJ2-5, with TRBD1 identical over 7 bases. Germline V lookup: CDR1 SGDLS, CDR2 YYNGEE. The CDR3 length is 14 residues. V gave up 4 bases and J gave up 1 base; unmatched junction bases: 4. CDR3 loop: CASSLTGVQETQYF. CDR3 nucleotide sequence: TGTGCCAGCAGCCTAACAGGGGTCCAAGAGACCCAGTACTTC.

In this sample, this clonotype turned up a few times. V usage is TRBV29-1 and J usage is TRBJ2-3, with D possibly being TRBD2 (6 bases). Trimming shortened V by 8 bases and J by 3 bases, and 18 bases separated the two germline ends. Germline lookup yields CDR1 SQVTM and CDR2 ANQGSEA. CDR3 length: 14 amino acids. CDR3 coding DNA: TGCAGCACTACCGGGACTCCAGAGACAGATACGCAGTATTTT. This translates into CSTTGTPETDTQYF.

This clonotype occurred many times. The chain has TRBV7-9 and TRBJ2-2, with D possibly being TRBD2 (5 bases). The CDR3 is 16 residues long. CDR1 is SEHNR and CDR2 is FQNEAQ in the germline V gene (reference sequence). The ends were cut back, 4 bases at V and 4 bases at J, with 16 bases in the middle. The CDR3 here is CASSSTGGLGTGELFF. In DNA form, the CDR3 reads TGTGCCAGCAGCTCTACTGGCGGGTTGGGCACCGGGGAGCTGTTTTTT.

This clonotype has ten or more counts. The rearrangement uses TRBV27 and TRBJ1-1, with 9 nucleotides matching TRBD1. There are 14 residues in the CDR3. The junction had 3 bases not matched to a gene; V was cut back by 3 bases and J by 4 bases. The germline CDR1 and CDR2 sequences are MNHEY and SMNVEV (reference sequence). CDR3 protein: CASSFTGGFTEAFF. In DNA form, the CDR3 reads TGTGCCAGCAGTTTTACAGGGGGCTTCACTGAAGCTTTCTTT.

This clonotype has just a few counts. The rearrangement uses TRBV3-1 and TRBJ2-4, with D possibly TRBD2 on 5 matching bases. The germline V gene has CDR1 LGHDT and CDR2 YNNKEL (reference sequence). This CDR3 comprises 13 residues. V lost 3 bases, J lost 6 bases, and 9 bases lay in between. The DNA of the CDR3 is TGTGCCAGCAGCCATGGACTCGGAAACATTCAGTACTTC. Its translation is CASSHGLGNIQYF.

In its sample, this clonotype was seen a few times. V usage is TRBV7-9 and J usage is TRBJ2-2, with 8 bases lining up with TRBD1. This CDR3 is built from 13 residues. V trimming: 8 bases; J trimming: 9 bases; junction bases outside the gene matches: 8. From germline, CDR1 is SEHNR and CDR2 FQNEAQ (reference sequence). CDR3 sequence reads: CASLAGGIRELFF. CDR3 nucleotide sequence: TGTGCCAGCCTAGCAGGGGGCATCAGGGAGCTGTTTTTT.

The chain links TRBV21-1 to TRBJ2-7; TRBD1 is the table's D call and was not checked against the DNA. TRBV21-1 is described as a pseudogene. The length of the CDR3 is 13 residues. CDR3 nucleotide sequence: TGTGCCAGCTGTCGAGGGGGCTCAAGGGAGCAGTACTTC. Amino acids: CASCRGGSREQYF.

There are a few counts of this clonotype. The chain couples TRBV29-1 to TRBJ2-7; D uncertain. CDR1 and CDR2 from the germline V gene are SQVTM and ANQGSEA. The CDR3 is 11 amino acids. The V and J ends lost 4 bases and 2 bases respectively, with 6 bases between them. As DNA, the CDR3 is TGCAGCGTTGTAGCCACCTACGAGCAGTACTTC. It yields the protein CSVVATYEQYF.

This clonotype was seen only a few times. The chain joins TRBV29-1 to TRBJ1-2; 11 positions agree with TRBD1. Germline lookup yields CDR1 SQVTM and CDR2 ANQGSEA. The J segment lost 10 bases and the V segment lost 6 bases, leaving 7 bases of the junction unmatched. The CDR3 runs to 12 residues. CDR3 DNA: TGCAGCGTGGGCGGGACAGGGGGAGTCTACACCTTC. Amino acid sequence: CSVGGTGGVYTF.

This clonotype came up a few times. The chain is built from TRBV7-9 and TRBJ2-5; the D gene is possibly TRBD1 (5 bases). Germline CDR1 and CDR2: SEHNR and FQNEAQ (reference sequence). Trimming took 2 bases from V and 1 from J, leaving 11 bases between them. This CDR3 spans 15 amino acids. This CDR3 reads CASSLLAQAQETQYF. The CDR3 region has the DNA TGTGCCAGCAGCTTACTCGCACAGGCCCAAGAGACCCAGTACTTC. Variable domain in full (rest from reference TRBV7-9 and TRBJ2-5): DTGVSQNPRHKITKRGQNVTFRCDPISEHNRLYWYRQTLGQGPEFLTYFQNEAQLEKSRLLSDRFSAERPKGSFSTLEIQRTEQGDSAMYLCASSLLAQAQETQYFGPGTRLLVL.

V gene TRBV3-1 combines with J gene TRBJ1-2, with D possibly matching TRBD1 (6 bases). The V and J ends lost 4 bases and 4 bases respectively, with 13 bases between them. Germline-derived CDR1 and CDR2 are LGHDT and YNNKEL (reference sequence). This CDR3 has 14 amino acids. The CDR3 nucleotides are TGTGCCAGCAGCCTAAGGGGGGACGGCTATGGCTACACCTTC. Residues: CASSLRGDGYGYTF.

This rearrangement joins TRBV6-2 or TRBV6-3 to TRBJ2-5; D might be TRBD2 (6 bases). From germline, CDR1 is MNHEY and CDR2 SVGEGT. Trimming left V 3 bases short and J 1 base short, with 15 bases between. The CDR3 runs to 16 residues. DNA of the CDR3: TGTGCCAGCAGTTATTCCGATGGCGGGATCCAAGAGACCCAGTACTTC. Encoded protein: CASSYSDGGIQETQYF.

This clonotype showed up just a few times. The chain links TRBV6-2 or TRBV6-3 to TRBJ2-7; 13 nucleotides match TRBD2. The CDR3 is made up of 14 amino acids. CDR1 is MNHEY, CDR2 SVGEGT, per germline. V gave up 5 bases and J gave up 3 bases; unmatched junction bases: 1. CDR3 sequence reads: CASSRTSGGYEQYF. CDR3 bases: TGTGCCAGCAGTAGGACTAGCGGGGGCTACGAGCAGTACTTC.

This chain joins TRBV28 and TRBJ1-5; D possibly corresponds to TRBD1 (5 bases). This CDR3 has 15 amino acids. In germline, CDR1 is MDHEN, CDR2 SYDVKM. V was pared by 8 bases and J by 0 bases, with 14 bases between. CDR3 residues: CASYPPGPSNQPQHF. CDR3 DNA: TGTGCCAGCTACCCGCCGGGGCCTAGCAATCAGCCCCAGCATTTT.

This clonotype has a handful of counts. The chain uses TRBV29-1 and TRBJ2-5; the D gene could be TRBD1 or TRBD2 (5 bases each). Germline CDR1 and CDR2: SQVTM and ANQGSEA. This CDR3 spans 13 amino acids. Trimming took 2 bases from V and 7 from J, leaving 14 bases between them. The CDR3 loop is CSVEITGEGTQYF. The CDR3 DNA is TGCAGCGTTGAAATAACAGGAGAGGGGACCCAGTACTTC.

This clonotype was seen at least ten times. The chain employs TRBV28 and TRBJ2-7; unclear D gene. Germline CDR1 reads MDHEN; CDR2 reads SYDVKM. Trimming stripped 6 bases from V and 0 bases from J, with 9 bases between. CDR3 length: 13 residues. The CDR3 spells CASRVQSSYEQYF. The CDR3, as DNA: TGTGCCAGCAGGGTCCAGAGCTCCTACGAGCAGTACTTC. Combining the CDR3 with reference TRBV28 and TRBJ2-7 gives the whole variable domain DVKVTQSSRYLVKRTGEKVFLECVQDMDHENMFWYRQDPGLGLRLIYFSYDVKMKEKGDIPEGYSVSREKKERFSLILESASTNQTSMYLCASRVQSSYEQYFGPGTRLTVT.

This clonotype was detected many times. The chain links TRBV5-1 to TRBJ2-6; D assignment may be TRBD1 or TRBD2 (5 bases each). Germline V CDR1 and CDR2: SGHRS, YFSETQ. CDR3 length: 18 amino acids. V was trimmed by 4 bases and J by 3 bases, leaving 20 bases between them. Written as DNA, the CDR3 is TGCGCCAGCAGCCCCCTCGGGGCACCAGTTGGTGGGGCCAACGTCCTGACTTTC. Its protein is CASSPLGAPVGGANVLTF.

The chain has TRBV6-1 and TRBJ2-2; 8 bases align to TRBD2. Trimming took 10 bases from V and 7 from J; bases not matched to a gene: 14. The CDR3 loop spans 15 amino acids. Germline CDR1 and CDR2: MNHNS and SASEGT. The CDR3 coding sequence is TGTGCCATTTGGGAGAGCGGGGGTCACGTCGGGGAGCTGTTTTTT. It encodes CAIWESGGHVGELFF.